This entry lists 16 T cell receptor beta chains sequenced from one sample in a study of cytomegalovirus exposure and HLA in healthy donors. The PCR made use of 60 Vbeta and 13 Jbeta primers. Generated by immunoSEQ multiplex PCR, the TCRdb table keeps only in-frame clones and is missing some. Among roughly 120,000 clones listed, around three quarters were seen once. Sequenced: PBMCs. The receptors originated from a man aged 18 to 30 in good health and CMV-seronegative.

This clone appeared a single time. This rearrangement joins TRBV15 to TRBJ2-3; 10 nucleotides agree with TRBD2. The CDR3 loop spans 19 amino acids. Per the germline V gene, CDR1 is LNHNV and CDR2 is YYDKDF (reference sequence). The V gene end was trimmed by 1 base and the J gene end by 1 base; junction bases not matched to a gene: 11. CDR3 coding DNA: TGTGCCACCAGCAGAGGGGGTTTAGGACTAGCGGATGGCACAGATACGCAGTATTTT. Protein product: CATSRGGLGLADGTDTQYF. The variable domain in full, completed from reference TRBV15 and TRBJ2-3, reads DAMVIQNPRYQVTQFGKPVTLSCSQTLNHNVMYWYQQKSSQAPKLLFHYYDKDFNNEADTPDNFQSRRPNTSFCFLDIRSPGLGDTAMYLCATSRGGLGLADGTDTQYFGPGTRLTVL.

The J gene is TRBJ1-5, the V gene TRBV30; tentatively, D is TRBD1 (5 bases). CDR3 length: 16 residues. Germline CDR1 and CDR2: GTSNPN and SVGIG (reference sequence). With 3 bases removed from V and 0 bases from J, the gap between germline ends came to 15 bases. CDR3 loop: CAWRPMAGISNQPQHF. In DNA form, the CDR3 reads TGTGCCTGGAGGCCAATGGCAGGGATTAGCAATCAGCCCCAGCATTTT.

The CDR3 DNA is TGTGCCAGCAGCCTAACTAGCGGGAGGAACAACGAGCAGTACTTC. Protein sequence: CASSLTSGRNNEQYF. The chain links TRBV7-2 to TRBJ2-7; 12 bases line up with TRBD2. With V trimmed by 5 bases and J by 5 bases, 7 bases remained unmatched. This CDR3 contains 15 residues. Germline CDR1 reads SGHTA; CDR2 reads FQGNSA.

The CDR3, as DNA: TGTGCCAGCAGCTTAGCTCCATTCGGGACAGGGACCTACGAGCAGTACTTC. Amino acid sequence: CASSLAPFGTGTYEQYF. The rearrangement joins TRBV11-2 to TRBJ2-7; 9 positions match TRBD1. This CDR3 comprises 17 residues. V shed 1 base and J 2 bases; nucleotides not matched to a gene: 9. Germline CDR1 and CDR2: SGHAT and FQNNGV.

The chain uses TRBV7-2 and TRBJ2-7; TRBD2 agrees at 8 bases. V lost 4 bases and J lost 4; bases outside the gene matches: 3. This CDR3 comprises 13 residues. Germline V lookup: CDR1 SGHTA, CDR2 FQGNSA. CDR3: CASSSRGGYEQYF. The CDR3 DNA is TGTGCCAGCAGCTCCCGGGGGGGTTACGAGCAGTACTTC.

The chain carries TRBV27 and TRBJ1-5; D not certain. Germline V lookup: CDR1 MNHEY, CDR2 SMNVEV (reference sequence). The ends were cut back, 2 bases at V and 7 bases at J, with 9 bases in the middle. CDR3 length: 13 residues. In DNA, the CDR3 is TGTGCCAGCAGTTTACGACTTCTACAGCCCCAGCATTTT. Amino acids: CASSLRLLQPQHF.

The chain combines TRBV7-2 with TRBJ2-1; TRBD2 matches 7 bases. Germline V lookup: CDR1 SGHTA, CDR2 FQGNSA. This CDR3 is built from 13 residues. With 3 bases clipped from V and 7 bases from J, the junction kept 3 bases outside the gene matches. CDR3 coding DNA: TGTGCCAGCAGCTTGTTTAGCGGGAATGAGCAGTTCTTC. This encodes CASSLFSGNEQFF. The whole variable domain, remainder taken from reference TRBV7-2 and TRBJ2-1, is GAGVSQSPSNKVTEKGKDVELRCDPISGHTALYWYRQSLGQGLEFLIYFQGNSAPDKSGLPSDRFSAERTGGSVSTLTIQRTQQEDSAVYLCASSLFSGNEQFFGPGTRLTVL.

The V call is TRBV6-6, the J call TRBJ1-2; D gene unclear. The CDR3 totals 13 residues. Germline V CDR1 and CDR2: MNHNY, SVGAGI (reference sequence). With 8 bases removed from V and 0 bases from J, the gap between germline ends came to 10 bases. For the CDR3, the DNA is TGTGCCAGCGGGCACGGTACTAACTATGGCTACACCTTC. Translated, it gives CASGHGTNYGYTF.

V is TRBV7-2 and J is TRBJ2-1; perhaps TRBD2 as D (6 bases). The CDR3 is made up of 15 amino acids. Trimming stripped 5 bases from V and 8 bases from J, with 19 bases between. CDR1 SGHTA and CDR2 FQGNSA come from the germline V gene. CDR3: CASSTHAGSDYEQFF. CDR3 nucleotide sequence: TGTGCCAGCAGCACACACGCCGGGAGCGATTATGAGCAGTTCTTC.

V and J are TRBV20-1 and TRBJ2-1; no clear D gene. CDR1 and CDR2 (germline): DFQATT, SNEGSKA (reference sequence). This CDR3 region has 11 residues. Trimming cost V 6 bases and J 9 bases, with 12 bases left between them. CDR3 residues: CSAQRVTEQFF. The CDR3 nucleotides are TGCAGTGCCCAACGAGTAACTGAGCAGTTCTTC.

The V and J genes are TRBV7-8 and TRBJ2-1; D possibly corresponds to TRBD2 (6 bases). CDR3 length equals 15 residues. The germline V and J ends were trimmed by 2 bases and 0 bases, with 8 bases remaining between them. In germline, CDR1 is SGHVS, CDR2 FQNEAQ. The CDR3 is CASSLLAASYNEQFF. The CDR3 DNA reads TGTGCCAGCAGCTTATTAGCGGCCTCCTACAATGAGCAGTTCTTC.

V is TRBV19 and J is TRBJ1-5, with D maybe TRBD1 (6 bases). CDR1 is LNHDA, CDR2 SQIVND, per germline (reference sequence). There are 14 residues in the CDR3. Trimming cost V 6 bases and J 7 bases, with 16 bases left between them. The CDR3 sequence is CASSLPQGRQPQHF. CDR3 DNA sequence: TGTGCCAGTAGCCTCCCACAGGGACGGCAGCCCCAGCATTTT.

The CDR3 nucleotides read TGTGCCAGTAGTCCGGGAACAGCAACTAATGAAAAACTGTTTTTT. Amino acid sequence: CASSPGTATNEKLFF. This rearrangement joins TRBV19 to TRBJ1-4; D call uncertain. This CDR3 has 15 residues. From germline, CDR1 is LNHDA and CDR2 SQIVND (reference sequence). V shed 5 bases and J shed 0 bases, with 10 bases lying between them.

The chain couples TRBV2 to TRBJ2-2, with 16 bases lining up with TRBD2. With 6 bases clipped from V and 6 bases from J, the junction kept 10 bases outside the gene matches. Germline loops: CDR1 SNHLY, CDR2 FYNNEI. The length of the CDR3 is 18 residues. This CDR3 is CASRYPGTSGRGAGELFF. CDR3 nucleotide sequence: TGTGCCAGCAGATATCCCGGGACTAGCGGGAGGGGGGCCGGGGAGCTGTTTTTT.

The chain employs TRBV7-9 and TRBJ1-4, with a tentative D call TRBD1 (5 bases). Germline V gives CDR1 SEHNR, CDR2 FQNEAQ (reference sequence). V was pared by 5 bases and J by 4 bases, with 17 bases between. This CDR3 region has 16 residues. Written as DNA, the CDR3 is TGTGCCAGCAGCCCCTGGGCGGGGGACTTTAATGAAAAACTGTTTTTT. This sequence encodes CASSPWAGDFNEKLFF.

This chain uses TRBV10-3 with TRBJ2-5; possible D gene TRBD1, 6 bases. There are 14 residues in the CDR3. Per germline, CDR1 ENHRY and CDR2 SYGVKD. With 6 bases removed from V and 4 bases from J, the gap between germline ends came to 15 bases. Here the CDR3 reads CAISLNQGRETQYF. The CDR3 bases are TGTGCCATCAGCTTAAACCAGGGGAGAGAGACCCAGTACTTC.